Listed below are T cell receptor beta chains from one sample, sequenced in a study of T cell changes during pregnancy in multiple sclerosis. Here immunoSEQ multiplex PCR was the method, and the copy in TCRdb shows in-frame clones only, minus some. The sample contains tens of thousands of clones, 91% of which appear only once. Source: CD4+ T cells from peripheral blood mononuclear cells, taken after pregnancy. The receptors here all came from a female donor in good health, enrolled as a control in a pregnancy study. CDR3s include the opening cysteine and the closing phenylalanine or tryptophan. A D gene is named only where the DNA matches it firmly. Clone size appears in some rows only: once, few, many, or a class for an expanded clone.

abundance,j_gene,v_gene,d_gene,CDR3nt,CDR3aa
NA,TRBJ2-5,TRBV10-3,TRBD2,TGTGCCATAGGTGGGACTAGCGGGAAGGAAGAGACCCAGTACTTC,CAIGGTSGKEETQYF
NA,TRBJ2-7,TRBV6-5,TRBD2,TGTGCCAGCAGTTGGACTAGCGGGGGGTCTAGCGAGCAGTACTTC,CASSWTSGGSSEQYF
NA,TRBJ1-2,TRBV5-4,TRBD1,TGTGCCAGCAGCTTAGGACAGGGCTTTAACTATGGCTACACCTTC,CASSLGQGFNYGYTF
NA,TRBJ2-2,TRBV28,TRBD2,TGTGCCAGCAGTCTTAGCGGGAGAGGTACCGGGGAGCTGTTTTTT,CASSLSGRGTGELFF
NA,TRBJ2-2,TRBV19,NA,TGTGCCAGTAGTATCGGGATCACCGGGGAGCTGTTTTTT,CASSIGITGELFF
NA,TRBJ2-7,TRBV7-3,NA,TGTGCCAGCAGCCAGACTAGTTTGGGCGAGCAGTACTTC,CASSQTSLGEQYF
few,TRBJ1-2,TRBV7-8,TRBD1,TGTGCCAGCAGCCCGAGACGGGACAGGGACTATGGCTACACCTTC,CASSPRRDRDYGYTF
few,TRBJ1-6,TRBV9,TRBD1,TGTGCCAGCAGCCCACGGCGGGACAGAAATTCACCCCTCCACTTT,CASSPRRDRNSPLHF
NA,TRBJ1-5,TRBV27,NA,TGTGCCAGCAGTTTACGGCCGAGGGCTCAGCCCCAGCATTTT,CASSLRPRAQPQHF
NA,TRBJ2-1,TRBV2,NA,TGTGCCAGACAGGGTCGGGATTACCAGGTTGGGCAGTTCTTC,CARQGRDYQVGQFF
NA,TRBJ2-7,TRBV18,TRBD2,TGTGCCAGCTCACCTAGCACCCCATACGCGGGAGGGGCGTACGAGCAGTACTTC,CASSPSTPYAGGAYEQYF
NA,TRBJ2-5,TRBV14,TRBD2,TGTGCCAGCAGCCAAGATGAAGAGCGGGGTCAAGAGACCCAGTACTTC,CASSQDEERGQETQYF
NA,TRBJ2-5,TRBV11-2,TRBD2,TGTGCCAGCAGCTTAGGTAGCGGGGAGACCCAGTACTTC,CASSLGSGETQYF
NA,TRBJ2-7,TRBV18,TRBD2,TGTGCCAGCTCACCGGGACTAGCGGGGGGGATCCCCTACGAGCAGTACTTC,CASSPGLAGGIPYEQYF
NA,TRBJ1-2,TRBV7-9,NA,TGTGCCAGCAGCTTGGGGGACACCTATGGCTACACCTTC,CASSLGDTYGYTF
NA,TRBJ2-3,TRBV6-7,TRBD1,TGTGCCAGCAGTTACTCCCCAGGGGGCTCAGATACGCAGTATTTT,CASSYSPGGSDTQYF
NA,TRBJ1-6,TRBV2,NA,TGTGCCAGCAGTGTGTTTCAGATGACAGATGGTTCACCCCTCCACTTT,CASSVFQMTDGSPLHF
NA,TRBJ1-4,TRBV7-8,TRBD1,TGTGCCAGCAGCGGCAGGGGGCGAGGTGAAAAACTGTTTTTT,CASSGRGRGEKLFF
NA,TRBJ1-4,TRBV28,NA,TGTGCCAGCAGGAGGGGACGGGAGGAAAAACTGTTTTTT,CASRRGREEKLFF
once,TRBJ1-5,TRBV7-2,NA,TGTGCCAGCAGCCCCCTTGACGGGCAGCCCCAGCATTTT,CASSPLDGQPQHF
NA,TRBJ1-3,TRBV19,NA,TGTGCCAGTAGTAGGTCGAGCTCTGGAAACACCATATATTTT,CASSRSSSGNTIYF
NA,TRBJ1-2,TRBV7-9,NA,TGTGCCAGCAGACCCGACAGACCTTATGGCTACACCTTC,CASRPDRPYGYTF
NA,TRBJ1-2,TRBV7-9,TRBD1,TGTGCCAGCAGCTTAATAGGGACAGTCTATGGCTACACCTTC,CASSLIGTVYGYTF
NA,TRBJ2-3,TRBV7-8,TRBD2,TGTGCCAGCAGCTCCGGGGTAGCGGGAAGGTCGCTCCGATCGCAGTATTTT,CASSSGVAGRSLRSQYF
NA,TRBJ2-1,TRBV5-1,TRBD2,TGCGCCAGCAGCCTAACCCCGACTAGCGGGGTATACAATGAGCAGTTCTTC,CASSLTPTSGVYNEQFF
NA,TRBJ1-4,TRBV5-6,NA,TGTGCCAGCAGCGGAGGACAGTATGAAAAACTGTTTTTT,CASSGGQYEKLFF
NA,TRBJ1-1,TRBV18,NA,TGTGCCAGCTCACCAGAGGCGGACACTGAAGCTTTCTTT,CASSPEADTEAFF
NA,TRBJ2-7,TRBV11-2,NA,TGTGCCAGCAGCTCCCGGGAGAGCTACGAGCAGTACTTC,CASSSRESYEQYF
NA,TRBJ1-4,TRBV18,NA,TGTGCCAGCTCACCACAGGGGGCAACTAATGAAAAACTGTTTTTT,CASSPQGATNEKLFF
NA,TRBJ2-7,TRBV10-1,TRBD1,TGCGCCAGCAGTGAGTCGGGACAGGGCCAGCTGTACTTC,CASSESGQGQLYF
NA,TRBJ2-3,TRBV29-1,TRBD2,TGCAGCGTAGGGACTAGCGGGAGTACAGATACGCAGTATTTT,CSVGTSGSTDTQYF
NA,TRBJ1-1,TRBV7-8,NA,TGTGCCAGCAGCTTAGCACTAATCGGGGTTAACAGTGAAGCTTTCTTT,CASSLALIGVNSEAFF
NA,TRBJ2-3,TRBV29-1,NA,TGCAGCGTTGACCGGGCAGATACGCAGTATTTT,CSVDRADTQYF
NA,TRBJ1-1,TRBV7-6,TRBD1,TGTGCCAGCAGCCCGAGGACAGGTTGGGACACTGAAGCTTTCTTT,CASSPRTGWDTEAFF